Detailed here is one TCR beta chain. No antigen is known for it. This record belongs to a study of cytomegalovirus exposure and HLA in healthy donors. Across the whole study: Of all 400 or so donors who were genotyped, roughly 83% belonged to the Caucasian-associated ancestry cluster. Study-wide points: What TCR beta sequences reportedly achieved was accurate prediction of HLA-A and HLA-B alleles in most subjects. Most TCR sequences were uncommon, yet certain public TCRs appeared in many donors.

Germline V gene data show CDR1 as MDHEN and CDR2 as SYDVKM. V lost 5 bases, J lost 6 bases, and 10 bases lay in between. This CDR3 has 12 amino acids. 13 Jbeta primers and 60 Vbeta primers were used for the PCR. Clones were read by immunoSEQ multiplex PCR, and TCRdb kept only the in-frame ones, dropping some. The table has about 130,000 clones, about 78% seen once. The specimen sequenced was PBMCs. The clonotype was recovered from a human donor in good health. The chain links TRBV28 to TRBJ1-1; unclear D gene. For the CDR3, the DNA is TGTGCCAGCAGTACGGTTCGCCCTGAAGCTTTCTTT. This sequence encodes CASSTVRPEAFF.